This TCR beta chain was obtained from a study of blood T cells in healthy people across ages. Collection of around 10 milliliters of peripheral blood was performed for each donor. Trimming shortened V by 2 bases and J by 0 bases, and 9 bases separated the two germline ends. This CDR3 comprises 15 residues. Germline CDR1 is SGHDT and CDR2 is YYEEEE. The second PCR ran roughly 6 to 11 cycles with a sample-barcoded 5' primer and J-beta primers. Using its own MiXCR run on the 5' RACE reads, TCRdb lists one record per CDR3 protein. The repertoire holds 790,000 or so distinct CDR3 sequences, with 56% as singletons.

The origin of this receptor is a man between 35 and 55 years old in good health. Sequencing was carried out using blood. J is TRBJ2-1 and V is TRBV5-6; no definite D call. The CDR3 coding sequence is TGTGCCAGCAGCTTCGAACTTAGCTCCTACAATGAGCAGTTCTTC. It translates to CASSFELSSYNEQFF.